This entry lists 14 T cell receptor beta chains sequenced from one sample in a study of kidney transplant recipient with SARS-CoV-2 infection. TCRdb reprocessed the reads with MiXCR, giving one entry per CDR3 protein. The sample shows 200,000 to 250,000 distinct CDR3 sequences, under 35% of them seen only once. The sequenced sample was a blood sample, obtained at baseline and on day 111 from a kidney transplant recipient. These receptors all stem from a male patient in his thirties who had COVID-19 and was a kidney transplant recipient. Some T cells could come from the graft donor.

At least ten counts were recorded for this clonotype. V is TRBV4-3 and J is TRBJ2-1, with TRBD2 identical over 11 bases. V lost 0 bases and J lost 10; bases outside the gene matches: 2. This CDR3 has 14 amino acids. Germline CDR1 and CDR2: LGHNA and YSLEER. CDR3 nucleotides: TGCGCCAGCAGCCAAGATTCTAGCGGGAGGGAGCAGTTCTTC. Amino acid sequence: CASSQDSSGREQFF.

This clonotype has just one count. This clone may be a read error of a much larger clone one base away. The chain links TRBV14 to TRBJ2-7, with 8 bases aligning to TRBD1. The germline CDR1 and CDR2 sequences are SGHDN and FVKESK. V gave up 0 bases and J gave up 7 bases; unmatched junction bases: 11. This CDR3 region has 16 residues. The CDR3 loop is CASSQDGWTGNKEQYF. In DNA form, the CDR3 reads TGTGCCAGCAGCCAAGATGGGTGGACAGGGAACAAGGAGCAGTACTTC.

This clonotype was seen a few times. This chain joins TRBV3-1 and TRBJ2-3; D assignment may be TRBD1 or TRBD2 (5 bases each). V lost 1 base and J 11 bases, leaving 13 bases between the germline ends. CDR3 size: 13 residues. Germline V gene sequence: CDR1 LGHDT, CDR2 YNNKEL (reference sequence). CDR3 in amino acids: CASSQGLGVRQYF. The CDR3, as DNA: TGTGCCAGCAGCCAAGGCCTGGGGGTACGGCAGTATTTT.

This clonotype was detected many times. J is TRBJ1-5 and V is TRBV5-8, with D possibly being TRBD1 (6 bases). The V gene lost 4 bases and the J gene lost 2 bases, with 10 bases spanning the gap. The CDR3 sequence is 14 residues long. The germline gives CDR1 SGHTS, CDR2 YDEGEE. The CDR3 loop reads CASSNRQGNQPQHF. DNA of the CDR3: TGTGCCAGCAGCAATAGACAGGGCAATCAGCCCCAGCATTTT.

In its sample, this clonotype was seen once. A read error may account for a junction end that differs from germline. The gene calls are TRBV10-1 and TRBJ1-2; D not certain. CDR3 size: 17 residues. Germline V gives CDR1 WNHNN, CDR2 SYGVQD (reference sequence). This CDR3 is CASSITERSRKTYGHTF. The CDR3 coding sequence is TGCGCCAGCAGTATTACGGAAAGATCGCGAAAGACCTATGGCCACACCTTC.

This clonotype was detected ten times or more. The CDR3 reads CASSPTGTGANYGYTF. The CDR3 DNA follows: TGTGCCAGCTCACCAACCGGGACGGGAGCTAACTATGGCTACACCTTC. V is TRBV18 and J is TRBJ1-2, with D perhaps TRBD1 (5 bases). CDR3 length: 16 residues. In germline, CDR1 is KGHSH, CDR2 LQKENI. V was shortened by 2 bases and J by 0 bases, with 13 bases between the two germline ends.

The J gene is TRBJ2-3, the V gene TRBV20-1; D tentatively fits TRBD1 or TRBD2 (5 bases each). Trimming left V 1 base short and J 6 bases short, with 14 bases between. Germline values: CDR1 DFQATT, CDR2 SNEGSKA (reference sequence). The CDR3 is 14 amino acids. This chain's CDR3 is CSARGGTRADTQYF. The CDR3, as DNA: TGCAGTGCTAGAGGGGGGACCCGGGCGGATACGCAGTATTTT.

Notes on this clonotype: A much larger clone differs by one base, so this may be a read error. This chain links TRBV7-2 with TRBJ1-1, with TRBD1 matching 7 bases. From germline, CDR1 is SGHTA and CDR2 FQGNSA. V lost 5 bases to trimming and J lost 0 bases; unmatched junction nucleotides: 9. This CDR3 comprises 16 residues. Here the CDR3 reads CASSRDPGQLNTEAFF. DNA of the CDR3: TGTGCCAGCAGCCGTGATCCGGGACAGCTGAACACTGAAGCTTTCTTT.

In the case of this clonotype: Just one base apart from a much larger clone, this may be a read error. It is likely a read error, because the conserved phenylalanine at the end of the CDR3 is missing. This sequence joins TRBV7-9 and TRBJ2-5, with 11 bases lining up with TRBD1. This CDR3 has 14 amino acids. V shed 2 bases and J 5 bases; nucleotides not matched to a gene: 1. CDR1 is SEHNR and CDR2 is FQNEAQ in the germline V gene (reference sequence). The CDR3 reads CASSLRTGGETQYL. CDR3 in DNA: TGTGCCAGCAGCTTAAGGACAGGGGGCGAGACCCAGTACCTC.

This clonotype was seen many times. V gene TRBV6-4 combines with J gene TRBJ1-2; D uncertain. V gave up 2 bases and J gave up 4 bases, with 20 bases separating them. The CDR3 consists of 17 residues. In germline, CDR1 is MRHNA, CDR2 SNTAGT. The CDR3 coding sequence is TGTGCCAGCAGTGACGTTCGCTCACACGGAAAGACCTATGGCTACACCTTC. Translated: CASSDVRSHGKTYGYTF.

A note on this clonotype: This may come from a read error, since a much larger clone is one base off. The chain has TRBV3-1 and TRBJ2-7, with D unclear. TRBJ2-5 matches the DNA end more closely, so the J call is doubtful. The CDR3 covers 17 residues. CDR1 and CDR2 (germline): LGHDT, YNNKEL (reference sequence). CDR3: CTSSSNFPISFSETQYF. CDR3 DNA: TGTACCAGCAGCTCAAATTTTCCCATTTCTTTCTCTGAGACCCAGTACTTC.

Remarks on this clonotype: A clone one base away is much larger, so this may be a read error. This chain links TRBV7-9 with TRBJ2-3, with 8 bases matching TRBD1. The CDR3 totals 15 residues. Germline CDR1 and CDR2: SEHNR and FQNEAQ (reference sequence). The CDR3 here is CASSPRTGRTGTQYF. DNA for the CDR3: TGTGCCAGCAGCCCCCGGACAGGGCGCACAGGTACGCAGTATTTT.

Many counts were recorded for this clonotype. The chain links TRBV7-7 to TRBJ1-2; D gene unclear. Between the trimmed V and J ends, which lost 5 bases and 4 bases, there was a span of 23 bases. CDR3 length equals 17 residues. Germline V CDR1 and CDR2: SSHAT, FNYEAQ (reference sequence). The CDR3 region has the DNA TGTGCCAGCAGCAATTACTATAAGTGCCGAAAGACCTATGGCTACACCTTC. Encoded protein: CASSNYYKCRKTYGYTF.

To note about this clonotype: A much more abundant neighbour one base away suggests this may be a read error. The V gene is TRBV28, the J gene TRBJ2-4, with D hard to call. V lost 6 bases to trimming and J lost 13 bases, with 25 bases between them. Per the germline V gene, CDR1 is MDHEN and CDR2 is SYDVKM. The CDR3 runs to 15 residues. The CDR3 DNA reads TGTGCCAGCAGGAATTGGTCGGATAAGGAAGAGGCCCAGTACTTC. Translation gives CASRNWSDKEEAQYF.